This section outlines one T cell receptor beta chain sequence together with its context. TCRdb's copy holds only in-frame clones and misses some; the assay was immunoSEQ multiplex PCR. The repertoire has around 200,000 clones, less than 90% of them found once; the top ten carry around 20%. This sample stems from a study of blood T cell repertoires in COVID-19. With 3 bases removed from V and 1 base from J, the gap between germline ends came to 10 bases. Germline V gene lookup returns CDR1 SGHNT and CDR2 YYREEE (reference sequence). CDR3 size: 14 residues. Sample: peripheral blood. The sequence derives from a man between 65 and 79 years old with active or convalescent COVID-19. V gene TRBV5-4 combines with J gene TRBJ2-5; no definite D call. The CDR3 loop reads CASSWQVTQETQYF. DNA of the CDR3: TGTGCCAGCAGCTGGCAGGTGACCCAAGAGACCCAGTACTTC.